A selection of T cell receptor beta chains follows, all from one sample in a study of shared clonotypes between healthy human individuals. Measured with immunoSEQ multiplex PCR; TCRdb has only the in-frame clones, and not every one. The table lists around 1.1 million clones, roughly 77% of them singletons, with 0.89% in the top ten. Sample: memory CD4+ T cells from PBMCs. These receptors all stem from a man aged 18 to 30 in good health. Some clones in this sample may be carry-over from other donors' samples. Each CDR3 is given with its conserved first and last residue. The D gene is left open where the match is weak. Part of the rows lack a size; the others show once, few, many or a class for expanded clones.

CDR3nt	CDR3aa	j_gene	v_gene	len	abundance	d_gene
TGTGCCAGCGGGATAATGCCATCTGGGGCCAACGTCCTGACTTTC	CASGIMPSGANVLTF	TRBJ2-6	TRBV28	15	.	.
TGTGCCAGCAGCGTGGACAATTATGGCTACACCTTC	CASSVDNYGYTF	TRBJ1-2	TRBV2	12	.	.
TGTGCCAGCAGCGCCAAGCTAGGAGACTTCTACAATGAGCAGTTCTTC	CASSAKLGDFYNEQFF	TRBJ2-1	TRBV9	16	few	.
TGCAGCGGGGGCAGGCAGGGGGATACGCAGTATTTT	CSGGRQGDTQYF	TRBJ2-3	TRBV29-1	12	.	.
TGTGCCAGCAGTTTAACCGGGACCCCCTACGAGCAGTACTTC	CASSLTGTPYEQYF	TRBJ2-7	TRBV28	14	.	.
TGTGCCAGCAGTTTGGGCACCACCTACGAGCAGTACTTC	CASSLGTTYEQYF	TRBJ2-7	TRBV6-6	13	once	.
TGTGCCAGCAGCCCGGACCCCACTACGGGTGAGCAGTTCTTC	CASSPDPTTGEQFF	TRBJ2-1	TRBV11-3	14	.	.
TGTGCCTGGAGGAGGGACTACCTGGGGGAGCAGTACTTC	CAWRRDYLGEQYF	TRBJ2-7	TRBV30	13	.	TRBD2
TGTGCCAGCATCTTCGGGACTAGCGGGATCCCCTACAATGAGCAGTTCTTC	CASIFGTSGIPYNEQFF	TRBJ2-1	TRBV5-4	17	.	TRBD2
TGTGCCAGCAGCTTAGGCTCTAGCCTTAGGGGGGATACGCAGTATTTT	CASSLGSSLRGDTQYF	TRBJ2-3	TRBV11-2	16	.	.
TGTGCCAGCAGTTCCCGACAGGAGCAGCATTTT	CASSSRQEQHF	TRBJ1-5	TRBV28	11	.	.
TGCACCAGCAGCCAAGTGGGACTAGCTGGTAGCGAGCAGTACTTC	CTSSQVGLAGSEQYF	TRBJ2-7	TRBV1	15	few	.
TGTGCCAGCAGCTACACTAGCGGGGGCTACGAGCAGTACTTC	CASSYTSGGYEQYF	TRBJ2-7	TRBV11-2	14	once	TRBD2
TGTGCCAGCTCACCCCCAGCGGGGGTGCGGGACACTGAAGCTTTCTTT	CASSPPAGVRDTEAFF	TRBJ1-1	TRBV18	16	.	.
TGTGCCAGCAGTCGGTTTTCTGGAAACACCATATATTTT	CASSRFSGNTIYF	TRBJ1-3	TRBV6-5	13	.	.
TGTGCCAGCAGCTTAGGGGGTGTGAGGTCCCAAGAGACCCAGTACTTC	CASSLGGVRSQETQYF	TRBJ2-5	TRBV11-2	16	few	.
TGTGCCAGCAACTTAGACAGGAACACCGGGGAGCTGTTTTTT	CASNLDRNTGELFF	TRBJ2-2	TRBV2	14	once	.
TGTGCCAGCAGCTTCAGTTCCCTCTCGACCGGATACAATGAGCAGTTCTTC	CASSFSSLSTGYNEQFF	TRBJ2-1	TRBV7-9	17	.	.
TGTGCCAGCTGTGAGGGGGGACGCCGCTACGAGCAGTACTTC	CASCEGGRRYEQYF	TRBJ2-7	TRBV28	14	once	.
TGTGCCAGCTCACCACCGGAAGGATCCTACAATGAGCAGTTCTTC	CASSPPEGSYNEQFF	TRBJ2-1	TRBV18	15	.	.
TGCGCCAGCAGCAACCGTGGGGGGACCCGCGTGACTGAAGCTTTCTTT	CASSNRGGTRVTEAFF	TRBJ1-1	TRBV5-1	16	.	.
TGTGCCAGCAGCCAAGTAGGAAGCTACTACTACAATGAGCAGTTCTTC	CASSQVGSYYYNEQFF	TRBJ2-1	TRBV14	16	.	.
TGTGCCTGGAGTGCGTTCCAGGTGTACACCGGGGAGCCGTTTTTT	CAWSAFQVYTGEPFF	TRBJ2-2	TRBV30	15	.	.
TGTGCCAGCAGCTTAAGGCAGGGGGAAGCCTACGAGCAGTACTTC	CASSLRQGEAYEQYF	TRBJ2-7	TRBV7-2	15	.	TRBD1
TGTGCCAGCAGCCAACTTAGCCGAGCAGCTGAAGCTTTCTTT	CASSQLSRAAEAFF	TRBJ1-1	TRBV7-2	14	once	.
TGTGCCTGGAGTCCGGCCGGGGATACGCAGTATTTT	CAWSPAGDTQYF	TRBJ2-3	TRBV30	12	.	.
TGTGCCAGCAGCTTAGGGCTAGGGACAGGGTCAGGGGAGACCCAGTACTTC	CASSLGLGTGSGETQYF	TRBJ2-5	TRBV7-8	17	.	TRBD1
TGTGCCAGTAGTCCTCGACAGATTATTGAGCAGTTCTTC	CASSPRQIIEQFF	TRBJ2-1	TRBV19	13	few	.
TGTGCCAGCAGTGAAAGGCCTCTGAACACTGAAGCTTTCTTT	CASSERPLNTEAFF	TRBJ1-1	TRBV6-1	14	once	.
TGTGCCTGGAGTGCCAGGGCAGGACGGGAGCTGTTTTTT	CAWSARAGRELFF	TRBJ2-2	TRBV30	13	.	.
TGTGCCAGCAGTTCACAGCGCAGGTTTTCCTATGGCTACACCTTC	CASSSQRRFSYGYTF	TRBJ1-2	TRBV28	15	.	.
TGTGCCAGCAGCTCGGGACTATCGTGGAATGAGCAGTTCTTC	CASSSGLSWNEQFF	TRBJ2-1	TRBV7-2	14	once	TRBD2
TGTGCCAGCAGCTTAGATGGCGCTGTGAACACCGGGGAGCTGTTTTTT	CASSLDGAVNTGELFF	TRBJ2-2	TRBV11-2	16	.	.
TGTGCCAGCAGCTACCCGAGTGGGCAGGGCTATGGCTACACCTTC	CASSYPSGQGYGYTF	TRBJ1-2	TRBV7-8	15	.	.
TGTGCCAGCAGCCATGGACAGGGGAGGGCTTTCTTT	CASSHGQGRAFF	TRBJ1-1	TRBV7-9	12	few	TRBD1
TGCACCAGCAGCCAAAACCTAGCCCATGGTCCAAACAATGAGCAGTTCTTC	CTSSQNLAHGPNNEQFF	TRBJ2-1	TRBV1	17	once	.
TGTGCCAGCAGCATAACTGGAAACACCATATATTTT	CASSITGNTIYF	TRBJ1-3	TRBV5-8	12	.	.
TGTGCCAGCAGTGGACCGGGACTAGCGGGAGGGGGGCAGTACTTC	CASSGPGLAGGGQYF	TRBJ2-7	TRBV6-1	15	.	TRBD2
TGCGCCAGCAGCTTGGGACAGGGCCTAATGAACACTGAAGCTTTCTTT	CASSLGQGLMNTEAFF	TRBJ1-1	TRBV5-1	16	.	TRBD1
TGTGCCAGCAGCTTACGGCTAGCCACAGATACGCAGTATTTT	CASSLRLATDTQYF	TRBJ2-3	TRBV11-3	14	.	.
TGTGCCAGCAGCTTAGTGGGGGGCAGAGTGGGCAATGAGCAGTTCTTC	CASSLVGGRVGNEQFF	TRBJ2-1	TRBV7-2	16	.	.
TGTGCCACAACAGGGGGGCAGGGAGTTGGCACTGAAGCTTTCTTT	CATTGGQGVGTEAFF	TRBJ1-1	TRBV10-3	15	.	TRBD1
TGTGCCAGCAGTTTGGGGCTAGCGGGAGGGACCGAGCAGTACTTC	CASSLGLAGGTEQYF	TRBJ2-7	TRBV28	15	.	TRBD2
TGTGCCAGCAGCTCCTGGGCCAGCGGGGAGACCCAGTACTTC	CASSSWASGETQYF	TRBJ2-5	TRBV7-9	14	.	.
TGTGCCAGCAGCTTAGAAGGGGGTAATCAGCCCCAGCATTTT	CASSLEGGNQPQHF	TRBJ1-5	TRBV7-2	14	.	.
TGTGCCAGCAGCGTCGCAGACAATGAGCAGTTCTTC	CASSVADNEQFF	TRBJ2-1	TRBV7-9	12	.	.
TGTGCCAGTAAGCCAACGACAGCAAAACTAGGCTACACCTTC	CASKPTTAKLGYTF	TRBJ1-2	TRBV6-1	14	.	.
TGTGCCAGCAGTTTAGCGGCTAGCGGCTCCTACGAGCAGTACTTC	CASSLAASGSYEQYF	TRBJ2-7	TRBV28	15	.	TRBD2
TGTGCCAGCAGCCCCCGGGGGGAAGTAAGGGAAAAACTGTTTTTT	CASSPRGEVREKLFF	TRBJ1-4	TRBV7-9	15	.	.
TGTGCCAGCAGCCCCCGTTACGGCCCCAAGGGGGAGACCCAGTACTTC	CASSPRYGPKGETQYF	TRBJ2-5	TRBV4-2	16	.	.
TGTGCCTGGAGTGTATCCGGGGGGCGGGTGATCGAGCAGTACTTC	CAWSVSGGRVIEQYF	TRBJ2-7	TRBV30	15	once	.
TGCGCCAGCAGCTTGGCGGAGACCCAGTACTTC	CASSLAETQYF	TRBJ2-5	TRBV5-1	11	.	.
TGTGCCAGCAGTGGGCAGGGGGGATCCGGGGAGCTGTTTTTT	CASSGQGGSGELFF	TRBJ2-2	TRBV2	14	.	.
TGTGCCAGCAGCTTAGTACAGCAGAGCGGCTACACCTTC	CASSLVQQSGYTF	TRBJ1-2	TRBV7-9	13	.	.
TGTGCCAGCAGCGTAGGGGGACTAGCCCACGAGCAGTACTTC	CASSVGGLAHEQYF	TRBJ2-7	TRBV9	14	many	TRBD2
TGTGCCAGCAGTGATGGGACTAGCGGGAGCGGTGAGACCCAGTACTTC	CASSDGTSGSGETQYF	TRBJ2-5	TRBV6-1	16	few	TRBD2
TGTGCCAGCAGCATAAACGATGCGGTCTACGAGCAGTACTTC	CASSINDAVYEQYF	TRBJ2-7	TRBV28	14	.	.
TGTGCCAGCAGCTTAAGTGGGACAGGAGGTCAAGAGACCCAGTACTTC	CASSLSGTGGQETQYF	TRBJ2-5	TRBV7-3	16	.	TRBD1